The following is a T cell receptor beta chain sequence with its context. This clonotype showed up just a few times. Its recognized antigen is unknown. One end of the junction varies from germline; a read error may be responsible. This sample is part of a study of T cells in Graves' hyperthyroidism and ophthalmopathy (dated by TCRdb to the late 2010s). At the level of the whole study: Peripheral blood was collected at initial diagnosis, before any treatment. The study also compared thyroid tissue and blood T-cell repertoires from more than five Graves' hyperthyroidism patients. To identify TCR V-J signatures that set the groups apart, the researchers used a discovery cohort of 100 patients, made up of some 41 with Graves' ophthalmopathy and approximately 57 with stable Graves' hyperthyroidism. Once sampling was done, hyperthyroidism patients were given methimazole at a starting dose of 30 mg daily, whereas ophthalmopathy patients were given high-dose intravenous methylprednisolone. Prospective prediction of ophthalmopathy was tested in an independent validation cohort of some 20 hyperthyroidism patients and 15 to 17 patients who later progressed to ophthalmopathy. The roughly 91 discovery patients were randomly divided into training and test sets at a 7:3 ratio. According to the paper, TCR Vbeta CDR3 sequencing was carried out on approximately 140 peripheral blood samples, which came from fewer than 50 ophthalmopathy, about 75 hyperthyroidism and some 17 progressor patients.

TCR beta CDR3 regions were amplified from RNA transcripts. The TCR CDR3 was subjected to a first round of RT-PCR using the HTBI primer set and the Qiagen OneStep RT-PCR kit. Libraries were constructed in a second round of multiplex PCR, after which size selection and purification were performed. Sequencing of the libraries was done on an Illumina HiSeq2000 using paired-end 100 bp reads. Per the source publication's procedure: SOAPnuke was used to process the raw data, with reads discarded if the reads contained adapters or uncalled bases, had a mean Phred below 15, or lacked an exact constant-primer or identifier match. COPE v1.2.5 was used to merge the high-quality paired reads, and each unique nucleotide sequence was defined as a clonotype. Clonotypes were aligned to IMGT TRBV, TRBD and TRBJ reference segments using MiTCR v1.1. The analysis was restricted to V-J combinations with a frequency above 0.0001, which together covered about 99% of the repertoires. The TCS score was defined as F50 (clonal expansion) divided by E x V (chaos), with BLOSUM62-based TCRdist calculated between CDR3 peptides within each V-J. Welch's t-statistics and random forest reduced fewer than 550 V-J features to about 12, which were used in a naive Bayes classifier (R e1071). TCRdb redid the processing of the public reads, applying fastp at Q25 and MiXCR, and retained in-frame beta chains. For every CDR3 protein sequence, its rows merge into one entry that carries the most common genes and DNA. TCRdb's processing, not the authors', yielded these V and J calls. A total of roughly 500,000 distinct CDR3 sequences appear in this sample, less than 25% of them only once. The ten largest clones represent 11% of the sample.

Moderately to severely active disease, a Clinical Activity Score of at least 3, a NOSPECS grade of at least 4, and a duration under 3 months were present in ophthalmopathy patients. The study excluded patients with uncontrolled infections, other autoimmune diseases, pregnancy or lactation. Diagnoses were based on clinical symptoms, serum thyroxine and TRAb, thyroid ultrasound and orbital computed tomography. PBMCs were separated from 10 ml of fresh peripheral blood using Ficoll-Paque density gradient centrifugation. Total RNA was extracted using Trizol reagent, and RNA quality was assessed on an Agilent 2100 Bioanalyzer. Results and caveats for the whole study, not just this receptor: In validation, progression to ophthalmopathy was predicted by the model with more than 65% sensitivity and around 76% specificity, a median of approximately 6.5 months before onset. In cross-validation, a model built on a 13 V-J signature told ophthalmopathy apart from stable hyperthyroidism with about 90% sensitivity and around 84% specificity, and in testing the same model reached 80%/75%. Most expanded thyroid clonotypes (frequency above 0.001) were also detected in blood, suggesting blood repertoires may reflect thyroid immune responses. Sample size was not statistically predetermined, and investigators were not blinded to group allocation.

Sequencing was performed on blood. This TCR was recovered from a woman between 25 and 40 years old with Graves' ophthalmopathy.

The nucleotide sequence reads as follows: TGCGCCAGCAGCCAAGACTTTTCCCTATTGCGACAGCCTCAGCATTTT. It encodes CASSQDFSLLRQPQHF. The receptor chain draws on TRBV4-3 and TRBJ1-5; TRBD1 is possibly the D segment (5 matching bases). The CDR3 covers 16 residues, taking in both the cysteine and the phenylalanine. Solely the CDR3 DNA is kept, with 48 bases framed from the first base. CDR1 and CDR2 (LGHNA, YSLEER) derive from the germline V gene.